The 10 T cell receptor beta chains below come from one sample, sequenced in a study of cytomegalovirus exposure and HLA in healthy donors. The study ran its PCR with 60 Vbeta and 13 Jbeta primers. Sequencing was performed with immunoSEQ multiplex PCR; in TCRdb, only in-frame clones are kept and a portion is missing. The sample consists of approximately 190,000 clones, approximately 88% of them appearing once. Sequenced material: PBMCs. Receptors were obtained from a boy aged 5 to 17 in good health and CMV-seronegative.

For the CDR3, the DNA is TGTGCCAGCGGTATCGACGACAGGCGAAACACTGAAGCTTTCTTT. Its protein product is CASGIDDRRNTEAFF. The rearrangement links TRBV9 to TRBJ1-1; possible D gene TRBD1, 6 bases. The length of the CDR3 is 15 residues. Germline CDR1 reads SGDLS; CDR2 reads YYNGEE. Trimming removed 7 bases from V and 2 bases from J, with 18 bases in between.

This clone was counted only a few times. This chain uses TRBV6-5 with TRBJ1-1, with D tentatively TRBD1 (6 bases). The CDR3 contains 12 residues. Germline assignment: CDR1 MNHEY and CDR2 SVGAGI. V lost 10 bases, J lost 5 bases, and 14 bases lay in between. CDR3: CATTRGETEAFF. Written as DNA, the CDR3 is TGTGCCACCACCAGGGGCGAGACTGAAGCTTTCTTT.

The chain employs TRBV29-1 and TRBJ1-1; 8 bases align to TRBD1. Trimming removed 7 bases from V and 7 bases from J; junction bases left unmatched: 11. CDR3 length equals 13 residues. Germline assignment: CDR1 SQVTM and CDR2 ANQGSEA. CDR3 residues: CSGGQVNLGEAFF. CDR3 nucleotides: TGCAGCGGGGGACAGGTCAATCTCGGTGAAGCTTTCTTT.

This clone was seen a single time. The V gene is TRBV11-3, the J gene TRBJ2-5, with a weak D call TRBD1 (5 bases). TRBJ2-7 explains the end of the DNA better; the J call may be wrong. The V gene's germline CDR1 is SGHNT and CDR2 YENEEA. The CDR3 loop spans 13 amino acids. For the CDR3, the DNA is TGTGCCAGCAGCTTAAATCAGGGCTACGAGCAGTACTTC. It codes for CASSLNQGYEQYF.

This chain links TRBV10-3 with TRBJ1-1, with 7 bases matching TRBD1. With V trimmed by 2 bases and J by 5 bases, 5 bases remained unmatched. The CDR3 spans 14 residues. In germline, CDR1 is ENHRY, CDR2 SYGVKD. The CDR3 loop reads CAISEAGGTTEAFF. CDR3 nucleotide sequence: TGTGCCATCAGTGAGGCAGGGGGTACGACTGAAGCTTTCTTT.

The gene calls are TRBV30 and TRBJ2-5; D might be TRBD2 (7 bases). The CDR3 extends over 16 amino acids. V shed 5 bases and J shed 5 bases, with 24 bases lying between them. The germline gives CDR1 GTSNPN, CDR2 SVGIG (reference sequence). The CDR3 loop is CAWGARGAGSRETQYF. CDR3 nucleotide sequence: TGTGCCTGGGGGGCCCGGGGGGCGGGGTCCAGGGAGACCCAGTACTTC.

The chain employs TRBV4-1 and TRBJ2-7; D is undetermined. Germline V CDR1 and CDR2: MGHRA, YSYEKL. CDR3 length: 16 amino acids. Trimming left V 4 bases short and J 4 bases short, with 20 bases between. The CDR3 region is CASSPQVGSLLYEQYF. The CDR3 DNA sequence: TGCGCCAGCAGCCCCCAGGTTGGGTCCCTTTTGTACGAGCAGTACTTC.

This chain joins TRBV6-1 and TRBJ1-5, with D perhaps TRBD1 (5 bases). The CDR3 length is 13 residues. V was trimmed by 2 bases and J by 7 bases, leaving 9 bases between them. Germline CDR1 is MNHNS and CDR2 is SASEGT. The CDR3 DNA is TGTGCCAGCAGTGAAAGGGGAAACCAGCCCCAGCATTTT. It codes for CASSERGNQPQHF.

The J gene is TRBJ1-1, the V gene TRBV6-6; D may be TRBD1 (6 bases). Per the germline V gene, CDR1 is MNHNY and CDR2 is SVGAGI (reference sequence). This CDR3 is built from 14 residues. Trimming took off 0 bases at V and 5 bases at J, with 10 bases between the two ends. CDR3 residues: CASSYSRGGTEAFF. The CDR3 DNA reads as TGTGCCAGCAGTTACTCAAGGGGGGGGACTGAAGCTTTCTTT.

This chain connects TRBV2 to TRBJ1-4; D remains ambiguous. V dropped 7 bases and J dropped 0 bases, with 9 bases sitting between them. Germline CDR1 and CDR2: SNHLY and FYNNEI. The CDR3 covers 14 residues. This CDR3 is CASTLVATNEKLFF. The CDR3 coding sequence is TGTGCCAGCACCTTAGTTGCAACTAATGAAAAACTGTTTTTT.